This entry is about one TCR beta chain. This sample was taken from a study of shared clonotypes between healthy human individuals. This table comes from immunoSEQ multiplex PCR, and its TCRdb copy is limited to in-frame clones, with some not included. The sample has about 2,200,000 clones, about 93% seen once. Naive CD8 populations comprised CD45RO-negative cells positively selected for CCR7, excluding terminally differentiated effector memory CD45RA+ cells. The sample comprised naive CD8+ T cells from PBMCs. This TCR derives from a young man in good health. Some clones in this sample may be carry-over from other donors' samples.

The CDR3 protein is CASSWTDSPYEQYF. Here the CDR3 DNA reads TGTGCCAGCAGTTGGACGGACAGCCCGTACGAGCAGTACTTC. This chain uses TRBV27 with TRBJ2-7, with a tentative D call TRBD1 (6 bases). Germline V lookup: CDR1 MNHEY, CDR2 SMNVEV (reference sequence). There are 14 residues in the CDR3. Trimming stripped 4 bases from V and 4 bases from J, with 14 bases between.